This T cell receptor (beta chain) was identified in a study of CD8 T cells in ankylosing spondylitis. This clonotype has only a few counts. From germline, CDR1 is LNHDA and CDR2 SQIVND (reference sequence). The CDR3 covers 16 residues. Trimming stripped 3 bases from V and 3 bases from J, with 15 bases between. TCRdb ran MiXCR on the 5' RACE reads and lists one entry per CDR3 protein. The sample carries about 240,000 distinct CDR3 sequences, roughly 8.6% recorded once. The clonotype originates from a male donor with ankylosing spondylitis or in good health (not recorded which). The chain combines TRBV19 with TRBJ2-1, with D perhaps matching TRBD2 (5 bases). Specimen: blood, either unsorted or a sorted T cell fraction (not recorded which). In DNA, the CDR3 is TGTGCCAGTAGTATTGTAGGCGGTGACTACTACAATGAGCAGTTCTTC. Translated: CASSIVGGDYYNEQFF. The full variable domain, with the rest looked up from reference TRBV19 and TRBJ2-1, is DGGITQSPKYLFRKEGQNVTLSCEQNLNHDAMYWYRQDPGQGLRLIYYSQIVNDFQKGDIAEGYSVSREKKESFPLTVTSAQKNPTAFYLCASSIVGGDYYNEQFFGPGTRLTVL.